The source of this T cell receptor (beta chain) is a study of siplizumab effects on memory and regulatory T cells. General study findings and limits: Proof of suppressive function in proliferating Tregs from siplizumab cultures was not established. Alloreactive sequences tracing back to unstimulated CD4+ memory cells were significantly reduced by siplizumab. Few alloreactive clones mapped to unstimulated subsets.

The CDR3 contains 15 residues. J was trimmed by 0 bases and V by 3 bases; bases with no gene match: 2. Germline lookup yields CDR1 LNHDA and CDR2 SQIVND (reference sequence). Per sample, the assay covered some 10^5 TCR templates. This table comes from immunoSEQ multiplex PCR, and its TCRdb copy is limited to in-frame clones, with some not included. The data contain around 100,000 clones, roughly 92% of them singletons. Notes on this clone: Its cognate antigen is unknown.

The sequencing input was Tregs sorted from blood. This receptor was obtained from a human donor in good health. The J gene is TRBJ1-2, the V gene TRBV19; TRBD1 aligns across 9 bases. In DNA form, the CDR3 reads TGTGCCAGTAGTATTCGACAGGGGGCTAACTATGGCTACACCTTC. Amino acids: CASSIRQGANYGYTF.